A selection of T cell receptor beta chains follows, all from one sample in a study of human T cells and chemical hapten exposure. TCRdb re-derived calls from the RACE reads in MiXCR, one entry per CDR3 protein. In the table there are around 180,000 distinct CDR3 sequences, 25% to 35% of which are singletons. The material was whole blood, obtained in connection with sensitization to the hapten diphenylcyclopropenone (DPC). The receptors originated from a woman in her thirties with alopecia areata. Some clones in this sample may be carry-over from other donors' samples. Each CDR3 is given with its conserved first and last residue. Each record gives: V gene, J gene, D gene, clone size, CDR3 protein, CDR3 DNA. A D gene is named only where the DNA matches it firmly. Where a row states a size, it is once, few, many or the class of an expanded clone; other rows omit it.

V: TRBV15
J: TRBJ1-1
D: .
size: .
CDR3: CATSRARTVTEAFF
DNA: TGTGCCACCAGCAGAGCCCGGACGGTAACTGAAGCTTTCTTT

V: TRBV20-1
J: TRBJ1-3
D: .
size: few
CDR3: CSARDYTALSENTIYF
DNA: TGCAGTGCTAGAGATTACACGGCCTTATCTGAAAACACCATATATTTT

V: TRBV12-3/TRBV12-4
J: TRBJ1-4
D: TRBD1
size: once
CDR3: CASSEGQGRELGEKLFF
DNA: TGTGCCAGCAGCGAAGGACAGGGAAGGGAGTTGGGTGAAAAACTGTTTTTT

V: TRBV6-5
J: TRBJ1-5
D: .
size: .
CDR3: CASSYSGVGGQPQHF
DNA: TGTGCCAGCAGTTACTCGGGGGTCGGCGGTCAGCCCCAGCATTTT

V: TRBV10-2
J: TRBJ1-2
D: TRBD1
size: .
CDR3: CASSELDRDGYGYTF
DNA: TGCGCCAGCAGTGAGCTAGACAGGGATGGCTATGGCTACACCTTC

V: TRBV20-1
J: TRBJ2-3
D: .
size: .
CDR3: CSARTMMVDTQYF
DNA: TGCAGTGCTAGAACGATGATGGTCGATACGCAGTATTTT

V: TRBV28
J: TRBJ1-5
D: .
size: .
CDR3: CASSSNSDQPQHF
DNA: TGTGCCAGCAGTTCGAACAGCGATCAGCCCCAGCATTTT

V: TRBV29-1
J: TRBJ2-5
D: .
size: .
CDR3: CSGLGGPFLGETQYF
DNA: TGCAGCGGCCTAGGAGGACCTTTTTTAGGAGAGACCCAGTACTTC

V: TRBV9
J: TRBJ2-1
D: .
size: few
CDR3: CASSVADYNEQFF
DNA: TGTGCCAGCAGCGTTGCGGATTACAATGAGCAGTTCTTC

V: TRBV29-1
J: TRBJ2-1
D: .
size: .
CDR3: CSVGAAGGSYNEQFF
DNA: TGCAGCGTTGGGGCGGCTGGGGGCTCCTACAATGAGCAGTTCTTC

V: TRBV7-3
J: TRBJ1-4
D: .
size: many
CDR3: CASSPTGGAGEKLFF
DNA: TGTGCCAGCAGCCCAACTGGGGGCGCGGGTGAAAAACTGTTTTTT

V: TRBV28
J: TRBJ1-2
D: .
size: once
CDR3: CASTSGLANYGYTF
DNA: TGTGCCAGCACCTCAGGACTAGCTAACTATGGCTACACCTTC

V: TRBV20-1
J: TRBJ2-2
D: TRBD1
size: few
CDR3: CSATDRVGTGELFF
DNA: TGCAGTGCTACGGACAGGGTCGGCACCGGGGAGCTGTTTTTT

V: TRBV4-2
J: TRBJ2-1
D: TRBD2
size: .
CDR3: CASSQKEASGSTYNEQFF
DNA: TGTGCCAGCAGCCAAAAGGAGGCTAGCGGGAGTACCTACAATGAGCAGTTCTTC

V: TRBV10-1
J: TRBJ2-5
D: TRBD2
size: .
CDR3: CASSESGGVETQYF
DNA: TGCGCCAGCAGTGAGTCGGGGGGGGTAGAGACCCAGTACTTC